What follows describes a single T cell receptor beta chain. Germline V gene data show CDR1 as SEHNR and CDR2 as FQNEAQ (reference sequence). The CDR3 contains 15 residues. Trimming left V 6 bases short and J 1 base short, with 14 bases between. The data were produced by immunoSEQ multiplex PCR, yet TCRdb's version contains in-frame clones alone and is incomplete. The sample holds about 51,000 clones, around 82% seen once. This sample is part of a study of PD-1 blockade in mismatch repair-deficient tumors. Material: peripheral blood, obtained 4 weeks after starting pembrolizumab. The V gene is TRBV7-9, the J gene TRBJ2-3, with D uncertain. The source is an adult with mismatch repair-deficient cancer. The CDR3 sequence is CASSWTSERTDTQYF. DNA for the CDR3: TGTGCCAGCAGTTGGACCTCGGAACGCACAGATACGCAGTATTTT.